The next 18 T cell receptor beta chains were all read from a single sample in a study of T-cell memory formation after mild COVID-19 (dated by TCRdb to 2020 to 2022). Libraries came from 5' RACE. Reads for this sample came from an Illumina NovaSeq 6000. Clones were called with MiXCR by TCRdb after fastp trimmed the public reads at Q25, and only in-frame beta chains were retained. Each CDR3 protein appears once, grouped with its most common genes and DNA. The sample has fewer than 200,000 distinct CDR3 sequences on record, around a fifth of them singletons. The top ten clones comprise more than 20% of the sample. Sample: PBMCs or a T cell subset sorted from them (not recorded which). These receptors were obtained from an adult woman who had mild COVID-19 (a few samples of this study predate the infection). The sample titles of this study are shuffled in the database, so cell type and time point are left out; the donor was told from shared clones.

CDR3 coding DNA: TGTGCCAGCAGCTTAACGAATTGGGGTCAAGATACGCAGTATTTT. This translates into CASSLTNWGQDTQYF. J is TRBJ2-3 and V is TRBV7-2; D remains ambiguous. V dropped 2 bases and J dropped 5 bases, with 14 bases sitting between them. Germline V lookup: CDR1 SGHTA, CDR2 FQGNSA. The CDR3 runs 15 residues.

The rearrangement links TRBV3-1 to TRBJ2-5, with 9 nucleotides matching TRBD2. The CDR3 has 16 residues. The germline CDR1 and CDR2 sequences are LGHDT and YNNKEL (reference sequence). The ends lost 3 bases at V and 3 bases at J; junction bases unmatched: 8. CDR3 sequence: CASSHPGRLAEETQYF. The CDR3 DNA reads as TGTGCCAGCAGCCACCCCGGACGACTAGCGGAAGAGACCCAGTACTTC.

This clonotype occurred a few times. V and J are TRBV6-1 and TRBJ1-5, with a possible D match to TRBD1 (6 bases). V lost 3 bases, J lost 8 bases, and 20 bases lay in between. The germline V gene encodes CDR1 MNHNS and CDR2 SASEGT. CDR3 length: 16 amino acids. The CDR3 coding sequence is TGTGCCAGCAGTGAGAAATGGGGGGCCCTTTTGGAGCCCCAGCATTTT. Residues: CASSEKWGALLEPQHF.

The V and J genes are TRBV7-6 and TRBJ2-1; TRBD1 matches at 7 bases. Per germline, CDR1 SGHVS and CDR2 FNYEAQ. V lost 6 bases to trimming and J lost 8 bases; unmatched junction nucleotides: 10. CDR3 length equals 14 residues. As DNA, the CDR3 is TGTGCCAGCAGTCGGGCCCAGGGGGTGGATGAGCAGTTCTTC. This sequence encodes CASSRAQGVDEQFF.

This clonotype has more than one count but fewer than ten. The chain joins TRBV6-1 to TRBJ2-1; D is possibly TRBD1 (6 bases). This CDR3 region has 14 residues. Germline V gives CDR1 MNHNS, CDR2 SASEGT. CDR3 coding DNA: TGTGCGTGCACGTGGACAGACGACTACAATGAGCAGTTCTTC. It encodes CACTWTDDYNEQFF.

Only a few counts were recorded for this clonotype. The J gene is TRBJ2-1, the V gene TRBV27, with 13 bases lining up with TRBD2. Germline-derived CDR1 and CDR2 are MNHEY and SMNVEV (reference sequence). After removal of 4 bases from V and 6 bases from J, the junction contained 3 bases not matched to a gene. CDR3 size: 15 residues. The chain's CDR3 is CASSSGTSGTNEQFF. Here the CDR3 DNA reads TGTGCCAGCAGTTCAGGGACTAGCGGGACCAATGAGCAGTTCTTC.

This chain connects TRBV30 to TRBJ2-3; 7 nucleotides line up with TRBD2. Germline CDR1 reads GTSNPN; CDR2 reads SVGIG (reference sequence). The CDR3 is made up of 15 amino acids. V gave up 0 bases and J gave up 1 base; unmatched junction bases: 4. This CDR3 reads CAWSVDAGGTDTQYF. The CDR3 DNA sequence: TGTGCCTGGAGTGTAGATGCGGGGGGCACAGATACGCAGTATTTT. Filled out from reference TRBV30 and TRBJ2-3, the complete variable domain reads SQTIHQWPATLVQPVGSPLSLECTVEGTSNPNLYWYRQAAGRGLQLLFYSVGIGQISSEVPQNLSASRPQDRQFILSSKKLLLSDSGFYLCAWSVDAGGTDTQYFGPGTRLTVL.

This clonotype was counted only a few times. The chain links TRBV29-1 to TRBJ1-1; D unresolved. With 6 bases removed from V and 7 bases from J, the gap between germline ends came to 9 bases. CDR3 size: 10 residues. Germline CDR1 and CDR2: SQVTM and ANQGSEA. CDR3 DNA sequence: TGCAGCGTGGAACTAGGTGAAGCTTTCTTT. Encoded protein: CSVELGEAFF.

The CDR3 DNA is TGTGCCAGCACCCCGGGACTAGTTCTACCTGGGGCCAACGTCCTGACTTTC. Translating it yields CASTPGLVLPGANVLTF. The chain recombines TRBV12-3 or TRBV12-4 with TRBJ2-6; 8 nucleotides match TRBD2. The CDR3 contains 17 residues. The V and J ends lost 7 bases and 2 bases, in that order; junction bases with no gene match: 10.

V gene TRBV6-6 combines with J gene TRBJ1-1; unclear D gene. The CDR3 is 11 amino acids. V gave up 10 bases and J gave up 1 base, with 7 bases separating them. The germline gives CDR1 MNHNY, CDR2 SVGAGI (reference sequence). CDR3 in DNA: TGTGCCACCTGGGGGAACACTGAAGCTTTCTTT. It yields the protein CATWGNTEAFF.

This clonotype occurred a few times. This sequence joins TRBV7-9 and TRBJ2-1, with D unclear. V lost 4 bases, J lost 11 bases, and 12 bases lay in between. The CDR3 spans 12 residues. From germline, CDR1 is SEHNR and CDR2 FQNEAQ (reference sequence). The chain's CDR3 is CASSSPMGQQFF. The DNA for the CDR3 is TGTGCCAGCAGCTCCCCCATGGGTCAGCAGTTCTTC.

This clonotype was counted a few times. This chain links TRBV6-6 with TRBJ1-2; a weak D match, TRBD1 (5 bases). The CDR3 has 17 residues. The germline gives CDR1 MNHNY, CDR2 SVGAGI (reference sequence). V was cut by 1 base and J by 8 bases, with 23 bases left in between. The CDR3 DNA follows: TGTGCCAGCAGTTACTTGACTTCCCCCGGGACGGCGAGAGGCTACACCTTC. It is translated as CASSYLTSPGTARGYTF.

Many counts were recorded for this clonotype. This sequence joins TRBV4-1 and TRBJ2-1; TRBD2 matches 7 bases. Germline CDR1 MGHRA, CDR2 YSYEKL. There are 15 residues in the CDR3. With V trimmed by 0 bases and J by 13 bases, 12 bases remained unmatched. In DNA, the CDR3 is TGCGCCAGCAGCCAAGAAAACCGGGGAGGGGCGTCTCAGTTCTTC. Amino acid sequence: CASSQENRGGASQFF.

V gene TRBV11-2 combines with J gene TRBJ2-5, with 10 bases that match TRBD2. J gave up 5 bases and V 5 bases, and 14 bases lay outside the gene matches. The CDR3 extends over 17 amino acids. The germline V gene has CDR1 SGHAT and CDR2 FQNNGV. The CDR3 protein is CASSRDGSLAGDETQYF. For the CDR3, the DNA is TGTGCCAGCAGCCGAGATGGGTCCCTAGCGGGAGATGAGACCCAGTACTTC.

This clonotype was detected a few times. The gene calls are TRBV7-9 and TRBJ2-3; TRBD2 agrees at 10 bases. J gave up 2 bases and V 5 bases, and 13 bases lay outside the gene matches. The CDR3 is 18 residues long. Looked up from germline, CDR1 is SEHNR and CDR2 is FQNEAQ (reference sequence). For the CDR3, the DNA is TGTGCCAGCAGCCCACTTACCGGGACTAGCGCACACACAGATACGCAGTATTTT. Its translation is CASSPLTGTSAHTDTQYF. Supplemented by reference TRBV7-9 and TRBJ2-3, the full variable domain reads DTGVSQNPRHKITKRGQNVTFRCDPISEHNRLYWYRQTLGQGPEFLTYFQNEAQLEKSRLLSDRFSAERPKGSFSTLEIQRTEQGDSAMYLCASSPLTGTSAHTDTQYFGPGTRLTVL.

This chain uses TRBV15 with TRBJ2-1; D is unclear. This CDR3 contains 15 residues. The germline V gene encodes CDR1 LNHNV and CDR2 YYDKDF (reference sequence). V was clipped by 7 bases and J by 0 bases, with 13 bases between them. CDR3 nucleotides: TGTGCCACCAACTATGGAGTCAGCTCCTACAATGAGCAGTTCTTC. It codes for CATNYGVSSYNEQFF. The full variable domain, with the rest looked up from reference TRBV15 and TRBJ2-1, is DAMVIQNPRYQVTQFGKPVTLSCSQTLNHNVMYWYQQKSSQAPKLLFHYYDKDFNNEADTPDNFQSRRPNTSFCFLDIRSPGLGDTAMYLCATNYGVSSYNEQFFGPGTRLTVL.

This clonotype was counted at least ten times. The V gene is TRBV7-9, the J gene TRBJ2-7; 10 bases match TRBD1. V lost 5 bases to trimming and J lost 3 bases; unmatched junction nucleotides: 4. Germline loops: CDR1 SEHNR, CDR2 FQNEAQ (reference sequence). This CDR3 has 14 amino acids. The CDR3 nucleotides read TGTGCCAGCAGCCCAGGACAGGGGGACTACGAGCAGTACTTC. Amino acids: CASSPGQGDYEQYF.

This clonotype was counted only a few times. This rearrangement joins TRBV14 to TRBJ1-2, with D perhaps matching TRBD1 (5 bases). CDR1 is SGHDN, CDR2 FVKESK, per germline. The V end lost 7 bases, the J end lost 4 bases, and 13 bases lay between the germline ends. The CDR3 covers 13 residues. CDR3 loop: CASNPRGGYGYTF. The CDR3 DNA follows: TGTGCCAGCAACCCTCGCGGGGGCTATGGCTACACCTTC.